Described below is a single T cell receptor (beta chain) sequence and its context. The antigen is not known. TCRdb re-called the 5' RACE reads through MiXCR, storing one row per CDR3 protein. The sample shows 450,000 to 600,000 distinct CDR3 sequences, around 24% of them seen only once. This sample stems from a study of identical twins. Study observations and caveats: A lower insertion count was a feature of abundant cord blood beta clonotypes, with no such feature in memory repertoires.

V was trimmed by 0 bases and J by 8 bases, leaving 11 bases between them. This CDR3 has 13 residues. Germline V CDR1 and CDR2: SGHKS, YYEKEE (reference sequence). Among all donors, each was a healthy Caucasian. The same sample was also studied in work on yellow fever vaccine responses in identical twins.

This sequence was found in a woman between 18 and 29 years old in good health. Sequencing used CD4+ T cells sorted from blood. V and J are TRBV5-5 and TRBJ1-2; a possible D gene is TRBD1 (5 bases). The CDR3 is CASSLDSGGGYTF. In nucleotides, the CDR3 is TGTGCCAGCAGCTTGGATTCCGGGGGGGGCTACACCTTC. Complete variable domain (other parts from reference TRBV5-5 and TRBJ1-2): DAGVTQSPTHLIKTRGQQVTLRCSPISGHKSVSWYQQVLGQGPQFIFQYYEKEERGRGNFPDRFSARQFPNYSSELNVNALLLGDSALYLCASSLDSGGGYTFGSGTRLTVV.